This T cell receptor (beta chain) was observed in a study of cytomegalovirus exposure and HLA in healthy donors. Study information: T cells numbering around 190 million yielded more than 95 million unique TCR beta sequences in an earlier analysis.

A remark on this clone: Its specificity is unknown.

Study-level points and caveats: A later analysis showed HLA-associated TCR beta chains outstripping equally common others in clonal expansion.

With 60 Vbeta and 13 Jbeta primers, the PCR was carried out. Sequencing used immunoSEQ multiplex PCR; TCRdb keeps in-frame clones, though not all of them. Of under 55,000 clones in the sample, 72% were seen once. The CDR3 has 15 residues. Germline CDR1 is SEHNR and CDR2 is FQNEAQ (reference sequence). The germline V and J ends were trimmed by 8 bases and 4 bases, with 19 bases remaining between them. Sequenced input: PBMCs. This TCR derives from a woman aged 45 to 65 in good health and CMV-seronegative. The chain employs TRBV7-9 and TRBJ2-3; tentative D call: TRBD2 (5 bases). The CDR3 here is CASVPKRRLSDTQYF. CDR3 bases: TGTGCCAGCGTTCCCAAGCGGAGGTTGTCAGATACGCAGTATTTT.